The 23 T cell receptor beta chains given below trace back to one sample, sequenced in a study of siplizumab effects on memory and regulatory T cells. Profiled with immunoSEQ multiplex PCR; TCRdb holds only in-frame clones, not every one. Among tens of thousands of clones, approximately 96% were seen once, and the ten largest hold roughly 0.031%. The sample consisted of naive CD4+ T cells sorted from blood. Receptors originate from a human donor in good health.

Concerning this clone: The junction and the germline gene differ at one end; a read error may be behind it. This chain joins TRBV6-4 and TRBJ1-2, with 9 bases lining up with TRBD1. The length of the CDR3 is 15 residues. The V gene's germline CDR1 is MRHNA and CDR2 SNTAGT. The CDR3 DNA reads TGTGCCGGCAGCCAGGGACAGGGAGATAACTATGGCTACACCTTC. It encodes CAGSQGQGDNYGYTF.

The V call is TRBV23-1, the J call TRBJ1-5; D is ambiguous. Being an ORF, TRBV23-1 has a function that is uncertain. V lost 7 bases, J lost 5 bases, and 15 bases lay in between. The CDR3 loop spans 14 amino acids. CDR3 nucleotides: TGCGCCAGCACCCACGGGGATTGCGATCAGCCCCAGCATTTT. This gives the protein CASTHGDCDQPQHF.

The chain uses TRBV19 and TRBJ1-5; 7 nucleotides match TRBD1. The germline V gene has CDR1 LNHDA and CDR2 SQIVND (reference sequence). The CDR3 extends over 14 amino acids. J was trimmed by 5 bases and V by 8 bases; bases with no gene match: 9. The CDR3 DNA is TGTGCCAGTCTAGGGGACAGATTCTATCAGCCCCAGCATTTT. Translated: CASLGDRFYQPQHF.

The rearrangement uses TRBV15 and TRBJ1-1; D is possibly TRBD1 (6 bases). The CDR3 runs to 16 residues. Trimming cost V 5 bases and J 0 bases, with 16 bases left between them. Germline values: CDR1 LNHNV, CDR2 YYDKDF (reference sequence). The CDR3 loop reads CATSEGSTGMNTEAFF. The CDR3 nucleotides read TGTGCCACCAGCGAGGGATCGACAGGCATGAACACTGAAGCTTTCTTT.

V gene TRBV7-9 combines with J gene TRBJ2-7; 9 positions agree with TRBD1. Trimming removed 7 bases from V and 4 bases from J; junction bases left unmatched: 8. The germline V gene encodes CDR1 SEHNR and CDR2 FQNEAQ (reference sequence). There are 14 residues in the CDR3. In DNA form, the CDR3 reads TGTGCCAGCAAGGGGACAGGGCCCTCTTACGAGCAGTACTTC. This encodes CASKGTGPSYEQYF.

The chain combines TRBV21-1 with TRBJ1-2; the tabulated D call, TRBD1, remains unverified against the DNA. TRBV21-1 is an annotated pseudogene. CDR3 length: 15 residues. CDR3 nucleotide sequence: TGTGCCAGCAGCACCGGACAGGGGGCAAACTATGGCTACACCTTC. Its translation: CASSTGQGANYGYTF.

The chain uses TRBV27 and TRBJ2-3; 7 bases map to TRBD2. Per the germline V gene, CDR1 is MNHEY and CDR2 is SMNVEV (reference sequence). This CDR3 is 14 amino acids long. The V gene end was trimmed by 5 bases and the J gene end by 4 bases; junction bases not matched to a gene: 6. CDR3 protein: CASSDNGGSDTQYF. CDR3 DNA sequence: TGTGCCAGCAGTGACAACGGGGGGTCAGATACGCAGTATTTT.

This chain connects TRBV7-2 to TRBJ2-3; D remains unclear. Trimming cost V 2 bases and J 4 bases, with 4 bases left between them. Per germline, CDR1 SGHTA and CDR2 FQGNSA. The CDR3 length is 12 residues. CDR3 loop: CASSLTSDTQYF. CDR3 DNA: TGTGCCAGCAGCTTAACGTCAGATACGCAGTATTTT.

This clone came up once. This chain joins TRBV28 and TRBJ2-7, with D possibly matching TRBD1 (6 bases). The CDR3 totals 15 residues. Germline values: CDR1 MDHEN, CDR2 SYDVKM. V lost 8 bases, J lost 0 bases, and 17 bases lay in between. The CDR3 nucleotides read TGTGCCAGCCGACGGCCCACAGGGACCTCCTACGAGCAGTACTTC. Translated: CASRRPTGTSYEQYF.

V usage is TRBV5-1 and J usage is TRBJ2-5; TRBD1 agrees at 7 bases. Losses at the gene ends were 4 bases for V and 7 bases for J; bases not matched to a gene: 7. The CDR3 consists of 13 residues. Germline V CDR1 and CDR2: SGHRS, YFSETQ. CDR3 in amino acids: CASSNQGVGTQYF. Here the CDR3 DNA reads TGCGCCAGCAGCAATCAGGGGGTTGGGACCCAGTACTTC. Complete variable domain (other parts from reference TRBV5-1 and TRBJ2-5): KAGVTQTPRYLIKTRGQQVTLSCSPISGHRSVSWYQQTPGQGLQFLFEYFSETQRNKGNFPGRFSGRQFSNSRSEMNVSTLELGDSALYLCASSNQGVGTQYFGPGTRLLVL.

This rearrangement joins TRBV4-1 to TRBJ1-1; D not certain. Trimming pared 1 base from V and 5 bases from J, leaving 11 bases between. Germline CDR1 MGHRA, CDR2 YSYEKL. CDR3 length: 14 residues. The DNA for the CDR3 is TGCGCCAGCAGCCAAGTCGGGTCCAGAACTGAAGCTTTCTTT. Its translation is CASSQVGSRTEAFF.

This sequence joins TRBV9 and TRBJ2-7; unclear D gene. The length of the CDR3 is 14 residues. Trimming cost V 0 bases and J 5 bases, with 12 bases left between them. Germline assignment: CDR1 SGDLS and CDR2 YYNGEE. The CDR3 DNA reads as TGTGCCAGCAGCGTAGAAAGAAGGTGGAACGAGCAGTACTTC. Protein product: CASSVERRWNEQYF.

The V gene is TRBV7-2, the J gene TRBJ2-1; the match to TRBD2 covers 9 bases. The junction had 11 bases not matched to a gene; V was cut back by 1 base and J by 7 bases. Per germline, CDR1 SGHTA and CDR2 FQGNSA. CDR3 length equals 17 residues. For the CDR3, the DNA is TGTGCCAGCAGCTTAGTTTATAGCGGGGGTCCTGGGAATGAGCAGTTCTTC. Translated: CASSLVYSGGPGNEQFF.

The V gene is TRBV11-1, the J gene TRBJ1-2; TRBD1 agrees at 8 bases. Germline V gene data show CDR1 as SGHAT and CDR2 as FQDESV (reference sequence). J lost 4 bases, V lost 0 bases, and 4 bases had no gene match. The length of the CDR3 is 15 residues. CDR3 in DNA: TGTGCCAGCAGCTTAGCCGACAGGGGCTCCTATGGCTACACCTTC. It specifies CASSLADRGSYGYTF.

The chain uses TRBV14 and TRBJ1-1; unclear D gene. Germline CDR1 SGHDN, CDR2 FVKESK. The CDR3 has 16 amino acids. The V and J ends lost 4 bases and 0 bases respectively, with 15 bases between them. This CDR3 reads CASSLLLRGVNTEAFF. In DNA form, the CDR3 reads TGTGCCAGCAGCCTATTATTACGGGGAGTGAACACTGAAGCTTTCTTT.

The chain has TRBV28 and TRBJ1-2; 8 bases align to TRBD1. Germline lookup yields CDR1 MDHEN and CDR2 SYDVKM. The V gene end was trimmed by 6 bases and the J gene end by 6 bases; junction bases not matched to a gene: 6. The CDR3 loop spans 13 amino acids. The CDR3 DNA follows: TGTGCCAGCAGGGCAGACAGGGGTCATGGCTACACCTTC. Its translation: CASRADRGHGYTF.

This clone appeared once. The chain is built from TRBV11-3 and TRBJ2-5; D perhaps matches TRBD2 (5 bases). The end of the DNA is better explained by TRBJ2-7, so the J call may be wrong. Germline V gene sequence: CDR1 SGHNT, CDR2 YENEEA. The CDR3 sequence is 14 residues long. Here the CDR3 reads CASSLGRGRDEQYF. The CDR3 region has the DNA TGTGCCAGCAGCCTAGGCCGAGGGCGCGACGAGCAGTACTTC.

This sequence joins TRBV29-1 and TRBJ1-2, with D uncertain. Trimming removed 6 bases from V and 0 bases from J, with 11 bases in between. This CDR3 comprises 13 residues. Germline V CDR1 and CDR2: SQVTM, ANQGSEA. CDR3 nucleotide sequence: TGCAGCGTATCTGTCGGCGCTAACTATGGCTACACCTTC. This gives the protein CSVSVGANYGYTF.

The chain is built from TRBV4-2 and TRBJ2-6, with 11 bases that match TRBD2. Germline values: CDR1 LGHNA, CDR2 YNFKEQ. V was clipped by 1 base and J by 1 base; unmatched bases: 9. CDR3 length: 20 amino acids. CDR3 protein: CASSQVGLAGGISGANVLTF. CDR3 DNA: TGTGCCAGCAGCCAAGTTGGGCTAGCGGGGGGAATTTCTGGGGCCAACGTCCTGACTTTC.

The chain links TRBV21-1 to TRBJ1-6. TRBV21-1 has pseudogene status. CDR3 size: 13 residues. This CDR3 is CASKPGGGSPLHF. The CDR3 DNA follows: TGTGCCAGCAAGCCCGGGGGTGGATCACCCCTCCACTTT.

The J gene is TRBJ1-2, the V gene TRBV6-1; possibly TRBD1 for D (5 bases). Germline lookup yields CDR1 MNHNS and CDR2 SASEGT. V was clipped by 3 bases and J by 4 bases, with 9 bases between them. The CDR3 extends over 13 amino acids. The CDR3 sequence: CASSDGGFYGYTF. CDR3 coding DNA: TGTGCCAGCAGTGATGGGGGGTTCTATGGCTACACCTTC.

The chain joins TRBV5-1 to TRBJ1-2; D remains ambiguous. The length of the CDR3 is 14 residues. V lost 1 base and J lost 2, with 9 bases in between. CDR1 is SGHRS and CDR2 is YFSETQ in the germline V gene. CDR3 coding DNA: TGCGCCAGCAGCTTGAGCCAGCTAAACTATGGCTACACCTTC. Translating gives CASSLSQLNYGYTF.

The CDR3 sequence is CASIERQGQGIFEQFF. Here the CDR3 DNA reads TGTGCCAGCATCGAACGCCAGGGACAGGGGATATTTGAGCAGTTCTTC. V is TRBV28 and J is TRBJ2-1; the match to TRBD1 covers 10 bases. V was clipped by 7 bases and J by 9 bases; unmatched bases: 15. The CDR3 covers 16 residues. Germline V gene data show CDR1 as MDHEN and CDR2 as SYDVKM.